This is a list of T cell receptor beta chains from one sample in a study of T cells in Graves' hyperthyroidism and ophthalmopathy. TCRdb re-called the multiplex PCR reads through MiXCR, storing one row per CDR3 protein. Of approximately 48,000 distinct CDR3 sequences listed, around 48% were seen once; the top ten hold over 30%. The sample consisted of peripheral blood or thyroid tissue (not recorded which). The receptors stem from a woman aged 50 to 60 with Graves' hyperthyroidism. Both conserved end residues are part of each CDR3. The D gene is left open where the match is weak. Clone size, where shown, is once, few, many, or a class for clones that have expanded.

d_gene: -
abundance: medium-sized
v_gene: TRBV7-2
j_gene: TRBJ1-2
CDR3nt: TGTGCCAGCAGCTTAGACAGCGGGAACTATGGCTACACCTTC
CDR3aa: CASSLDSGNYGYTF

d_gene: -
abundance: -
v_gene: TRBV3-1
j_gene: TRBJ2-2
CDR3nt: TGTGCCAGCACGGCCACGGCGGCCCCGAACACCGGGGAGCTGTTTTTT
CDR3aa: CASTATAAPNTGELFF

d_gene: TRBD1
abundance: -
v_gene: TRBV20-1
j_gene: TRBJ2-7
CDR3nt: TGCAGTGCCCATCTGGGACAGGGGGGGATCGAGCAGTACTTC
CDR3aa: CSAHLGQGGIEQYF

d_gene: -
abundance: -
v_gene: TRBV20-1
j_gene: TRBJ2-5
CDR3nt: TGCAGTGCGTGGGACGGGGGAGGCCAAGAGACCCAGTACTTC
CDR3aa: CSAWDGGGQETQYF

d_gene: -
abundance: many
v_gene: TRBV28
j_gene: TRBJ1-6
CDR3nt: TGTGCCAGCAGCACACCTTCCGGGACAAATAATTCACCCCTCCACTTT
CDR3aa: CASSTPSGTNNSPLHF

d_gene: -
abundance: once
v_gene: TRBV29-1
j_gene: TRBJ1-2
CDR3nt: TGCAGCGTTACAGGGTTTCATGGCTACACCTTC
CDR3aa: CSVTGFHGYTF

d_gene: -
abundance: many
v_gene: TRBV25-1
j_gene: TRBJ1-2
CDR3nt: TGTGCCAGCAGTGACGGGTTCGGTTTTGGCTACACCTTC
CDR3aa: CASSDGFGFGYTF

d_gene: TRBD1
abundance: -
v_gene: TRBV20-1
j_gene: TRBJ2-1
CDR3nt: TGCAGTGCTAGAGCTCCCGGGACAGGGGGGATTGAGCAGTTCTTC
CDR3aa: CSARAPGTGGIEQFF

d_gene: -
abundance: many
v_gene: TRBV9
j_gene: TRBJ2-5
CDR3nt: TGTGCCAGCAGCCCCGGGGCCCAAGAGACCCAGTACTTC
CDR3aa: CASSPGAQETQYF

d_gene: -
abundance: -
v_gene: TRBV7-2
j_gene: TRBJ2-7
CDR3nt: TGTGCCAGCAGCATCGGACAGTACGAGCAGTACTTC
CDR3aa: CASSIGQYEQYF

d_gene: -
abundance: many
v_gene: TRBV7-3
j_gene: TRBJ2-3
CDR3nt: TGTGCCAGCAGCTTACGGGTGAGAGATACGCAGTATTTT
CDR3aa: CASSLRVRDTQYF

d_gene: TRBD2
abundance: -
v_gene: TRBV2
j_gene: TRBJ2-5
CDR3nt: TGTGCCAGCACATTTAGCGGGGACCAAGAGACCCAGTACTTC
CDR3aa: CASTFSGDQETQYF

d_gene: TRBD2
abundance: -
v_gene: TRBV20-1
j_gene: TRBJ2-7
CDR3nt: TGCAGTGCTATTGCCGGGACTAGCGGGAGTCAAGCGCAGTACTTC
CDR3aa: CSAIAGTSGSQAQYF

d_gene: -
abundance: many
v_gene: TRBV5-5
j_gene: TRBJ1-4
CDR3nt: TGTGCCAGCAGCGACGACCCGAGTGATGAAAAACTGTTTTTT
CDR3aa: CASSDDPSDEKLFF

d_gene: TRBD1
abundance: -
v_gene: TRBV10-3
j_gene: TRBJ1-6
CDR3nt: TGTGCCATCAGAACAGGGGAGGATTCACCCCTCCACTTT
CDR3aa: CAIRTGEDSPLHF

d_gene: TRBD1
abundance: few
v_gene: TRBV29-1
j_gene: TRBJ1-1
CDR3nt: TGCAGCGTTGGGGGGACAGGGGGATCGTACACTGAAGCTTTCTTT
CDR3aa: CSVGGTGGSYTEAFF

d_gene: TRBD1
abundance: -
v_gene: TRBV7-9
j_gene: TRBJ2-5
CDR3nt: TGTGCCAGCAGCTTACAACAGGGGGACGTGACCCAGTACTTC
CDR3aa: CASSLQQGDVTQYF

d_gene: -
abundance: -
v_gene: TRBV6-5
j_gene: TRBJ1-2
CDR3nt: TGTGCCAGCAGTTTAGGCGTCGGGACCTATGGCTACACCTTC
CDR3aa: CASSLGVGTYGYTF

d_gene: TRBD2
abundance: once
v_gene: TRBV7-2
j_gene: TRBJ2-5
CDR3nt: TGTGCCAGCAGCAACCGGGGACTAGCGGTACAAGAGACCCAGTACTTC
CDR3aa: CASSNRGLAVQETQYF

d_gene: -
abundance: -
v_gene: TRBV5-1
j_gene: TRBJ1-2
CDR3nt: TGCGCCAGCACTGACGGGACGCACGCCGGGGACCGAGGAGCGTATGGCTACACCTTC
CDR3aa: CASTDGTHAGDRGAYGYTF

d_gene: -
abundance: -
v_gene: TRBV7-9
j_gene: TRBJ1-2
CDR3nt: TGTGCCAGCAGCTCGGGCACTGCCCTCTATGGCTACACCTTC
CDR3aa: CASSSGTALYGYTF

d_gene: TRBD2
abundance: -
v_gene: TRBV9
j_gene: TRBJ2-5
CDR3nt: TGTGCCAGCAGCACGGGACTAGCGGGAGTGGAGACCCAGTACTTC
CDR3aa: CASSTGLAGVETQYF

d_gene: TRBD1
abundance: -
v_gene: TRBV7-9
j_gene: TRBJ1-1
CDR3nt: TGTGCCAGCAGCGGGCAGGGGGGACACACTGAAGCTTTCTTT
CDR3aa: CASSGQGGHTEAFF

d_gene: -
abundance: -
v_gene: TRBV7-7
j_gene: TRBJ2-7
CDR3nt: TGTGCCAGCAGCTTAGGGGGCGGCGAGCAGCACTTC
CDR3aa: CASSLGGGEQHF

d_gene: TRBD2
abundance: many
v_gene: TRBV5-1
j_gene: TRBJ2-3
CDR3nt: TGCGCCAGCAGCCCGGGACTAGCGGGTACAGATACGCAGTATTTT
CDR3aa: CASSPGLAGTDTQYF

d_gene: -
abundance: many
v_gene: TRBV5-6
j_gene: TRBJ2-5
CDR3nt: TGTGCCAGCAGCTTGAGAACGCCATGGGCCCAAGAGACCCAGTACTTC
CDR3aa: CASSLRTPWAQETQYF

d_gene: -
abundance: -
v_gene: TRBV10-3
j_gene: TRBJ1-5
CDR3nt: TGTGCCATCAGTGATGTTGTCGATCAGCCCCAGCATTTT
CDR3aa: CAISDVVDQPQHF

d_gene: TRBD1
abundance: -
v_gene: TRBV10-3
j_gene: TRBJ2-2
CDR3nt: TGTGCCATCAGCGCCGGGACAGCGACGGTCGGGGAGCTGTTTTTT
CDR3aa: CAISAGTATVGELFF

d_gene: TRBD2
abundance: -
v_gene: TRBV2
j_gene: TRBJ2-2
CDR3nt: TGTGCCAGTATTACCCCGGGACTAGCGGGAGGGCACACCGGGGAGCTGTTTTTT
CDR3aa: CASITPGLAGGHTGELFF

d_gene: TRBD1
abundance: many
v_gene: TRBV5-6
j_gene: TRBJ1-1
CDR3nt: TGTGCCAGCAGCTTGGGCACAGGGGGCGCTGAAGCTTTCTTT
CDR3aa: CASSLGTGGAEAFF

d_gene: TRBD1
abundance: many
v_gene: TRBV20-1
j_gene: TRBJ2-7
CDR3nt: TGCAGTGCTAGAGTCCACTACAGGGGACCAGACCACGAGCAGTACTTC
CDR3aa: CSARVHYRGPDHEQYF

d_gene: TRBD2
abundance: -
v_gene: TRBV7-2
j_gene: TRBJ2-7
CDR3nt: TGTGCCAGCAGCTTCCTACTAGCGGGAATCTACGAGCAGTACTTC
CDR3aa: CASSFLLAGIYEQYF

d_gene: TRBD1
abundance: -
v_gene: TRBV9
j_gene: TRBJ2-5
CDR3nt: TGTGCCAGCAGCGTTGGGACAGGGCGAGAGACCCAGTACTTC
CDR3aa: CASSVGTGRETQYF

d_gene: TRBD2
abundance: -
v_gene: TRBV28
j_gene: TRBJ2-3
CDR3nt: TGTGCCAGCACCAAGCGGGAGGGCCCTGCAGATACGCAGTATTTT
CDR3aa: CASTKREGPADTQYF

d_gene: -
abundance: -
v_gene: TRBV7-2
j_gene: TRBJ1-6
CDR3nt: TGTGCCAGCAGCTTAACCCTGGGCGCCGGGGACTCCTATAATTCACCCCTCCACTTT
CDR3aa: CASSLTLGAGDSYNSPLHF

d_gene: -
abundance: many
v_gene: TRBV12-3/TRBV12-4
j_gene: TRBJ1-3
CDR3nt: TGTGCCAGCAGTTTAGGGGCTTCTGGAAACACCATATATTTT
CDR3aa: CASSLGASGNTIYF

d_gene: -
abundance: -
v_gene: TRBV12-3/TRBV12-4
j_gene: TRBJ2-5
CDR3nt: TGTGCCAGCACCGAAAGGGGGGAGACCCAGTACTTC
CDR3aa: CASTERGETQYF

d_gene: TRBD1
abundance: many
v_gene: TRBV11-2
j_gene: TRBJ1-1
CDR3nt: TGTGCCAGCAGCTTAGTACCAGGGGGCACTGAAGCTTTCTTT
CDR3aa: CASSLVPGGTEAFF

d_gene: -
abundance: -
v_gene: TRBV7-8
j_gene: TRBJ1-5
CDR3nt: TGTGCCAGCAGCCTCGGGAGGGATCAGCCCCAGCATTTT
CDR3aa: CASSLGRDQPQHF

d_gene: TRBD2
abundance: many
v_gene: TRBV10-3
j_gene: TRBJ2-1
CDR3nt: TGTGCCATCAGTGAGTCCAGGACTAGCCAGGGCGATGAGCAGTTCTTC
CDR3aa: CAISESRTSQGDEQFF

d_gene: -
abundance: -
v_gene: TRBV7-9
j_gene: TRBJ1-6
CDR3nt: TGTGCCAGCAGCTTACGGGGATCCGATAATTCACCCCTCCACTTC
CDR3aa: CASSLRGSDNSPLHF

d_gene: TRBD2
abundance: -
v_gene: TRBV5-6
j_gene: TRBJ2-5
CDR3nt: TGTGCCAGCAGCTTGGTATTAGCGGGATCTCAAAAGACCCAGTACTTC
CDR3aa: CASSLVLAGSQKTQYF

d_gene: -
abundance: -
v_gene: TRBV7-2
j_gene: TRBJ2-1
CDR3nt: TGTTCCAGCAGCTTAGCTCGACAGAAGGGCAGCTACGAGCAGTTCTTC
CDR3aa: CSSSLARQKGSYEQFF

d_gene: -
abundance: many
v_gene: TRBV6-1
j_gene: TRBJ1-5
CDR3nt: TGTGCCAGCAGTGAAGATGGGGTGGGCAGAAAACACAATCAGCCCCAGCATTTT
CDR3aa: CASSEDGVGRKHNQPQHF

d_gene: -
abundance: -
v_gene: TRBV20-1
j_gene: TRBJ2-7
CDR3nt: TGCAGTGCTAGTGGCCCATCCTACGAGCAGTACTTC
CDR3aa: CSASGPSYEQYF

d_gene: TRBD1
abundance: -
v_gene: TRBV10-3
j_gene: TRBJ1-6
CDR3nt: TGTGCCATCAGTGACCTGGGACAGGGAAGGGGTTCACCCCTCCACTTT
CDR3aa: CAISDLGQGRGSPLHF

d_gene: TRBD1
abundance: -
v_gene: TRBV20-1
j_gene: TRBJ2-7
CDR3nt: TGCAGTGCTCCCGGGACAGGGTACGAGCAGTACTTC
CDR3aa: CSAPGTGYEQYF

d_gene: TRBD2
abundance: few
v_gene: TRBV9
j_gene: TRBJ2-5
CDR3nt: TGTGCCAGCAGCGAACCGGGACTAGCGGGACAAGAGACCCAGTACTTC
CDR3aa: CASSEPGLAGQETQYF

d_gene: TRBD1
abundance: many
v_gene: TRBV5-1
j_gene: TRBJ1-4
CDR3nt: TGCGCCAGCAGCTTGGGTGGGGACAGGCACGAAAAACTGTTTTTT
CDR3aa: CASSLGGDRHEKLFF

d_gene: -
abundance: -
v_gene: TRBV7-2
j_gene: TRBJ1-3
CDR3nt: TGTGCCAGCAGCTTCAGTGCGGTCTCTGGAAACACCATATATTTT
CDR3aa: CASSFSAVSGNTIYF

d_gene: -
abundance: -
v_gene: TRBV20-1
j_gene: TRBJ1-4
CDR3nt: TGCAGTGCCATCGGGATGGACTGGACGGATGAAAAACTGTTTTTT
CDR3aa: CSAIGMDWTDEKLFF

d_gene: -
abundance: many
v_gene: TRBV7-9
j_gene: TRBJ1-2
CDR3nt: TGTGCCAGCAGCACCGCCCCTCAGGGAGGGAGGGATGGCTACACCTTC
CDR3aa: CASSTAPQGGRDGYTF

d_gene: -
abundance: -
v_gene: TRBV13
j_gene: TRBJ2-1
CDR3nt: TGTGCCAGCAGCTTAGGCCGTGGAAGAGGGGTCTACAATGAGCAGTTCTTC
CDR3aa: CASSLGRGRGVYNEQFF

d_gene: -
abundance: many
v_gene: TRBV7-3
j_gene: TRBJ2-2
CDR3nt: TGTGCCAGCAGCTTTAGTAGGGATGACACCGGGGAGCTGTTTTTT
CDR3aa: CASSFSRDDTGELFF

d_gene: -
abundance: many
v_gene: TRBV11-2
j_gene: TRBJ2-7
CDR3nt: TGTGCCAGCAGCTTTTCTCCTACGGCACCCTATTACGAGCAGTACTTC
CDR3aa: CASSFSPTAPYYEQYF

d_gene: -
abundance: -
v_gene: TRBV7-8
j_gene: TRBJ1-3
CDR3nt: TGTGCCAGCAGCTTAATGGCTGGCGCTGGAAACACCATATATTTT
CDR3aa: CASSLMAGAGNTIYF

d_gene: -
abundance: many
v_gene: TRBV5-6
j_gene: TRBJ2-7
CDR3nt: TGTGCCAGCAGCTTGTTGGGTACGGAAACCTACGAGCAGTACTTC
CDR3aa: CASSLLGTETYEQYF

d_gene: -
abundance: -
v_gene: TRBV12-3/TRBV12-4
j_gene: TRBJ1-1
CDR3nt: TGTGCCAGCAGTTTAACGGGGGCTTTCTTT
CDR3aa: CASSLTGAFF

d_gene: -
abundance: -
v_gene: TRBV7-2
j_gene: TRBJ2-2
CDR3nt: TGTGCCAGCAGCTCAGTCTCGGGCACCGGGGAGCTGCTTTTT
CDR3aa: CASSSVSGTGELLF